Listed below are T cell receptor beta chains from one sample, sequenced in a study of somatic mutations in cytotoxic T cells in rheumatoid arthritis. Clones were sequenced by immunoSEQ multiplex PCR, and TCRdb holds only the in-frame ones, with some missing. The sample holds about 20,000 clones, 70% to 90% seen once. Sequencing was carried out using CD8+ T cells sorted from blood. Receptor source: a woman between 45 and 60 years old in good health. Each CDR3 is given with its conserved first and last residue. Each record gives: clone size, J gene, D gene, V gene, CDR3 DNA, CDR3 protein. A D gene is named only where the DNA matches it firmly. For some rows the clone size is stated as once, few or many, or as a class when expanded; others skip it.

size: medium-sized; J: TRBJ2-2; D: TRBD2; V: TRBV10-1; DNA: TGCGCCAGCAGTGAGGGGACTAGCGACACCGGGGAGCTGTTTTTT; CDR3: CASSEGTSDTGELFF
size: -; J: TRBJ1-1; D: TRBD1; V: TRBV7-8; DNA: TGTGCCAGCAGGCCAGGACAGGGGGCCACTGAAGCTTTCTTT; CDR3: CASRPGQGATEAFF
size: few; J: TRBJ2-3; D: TRBD2; V: TRBV4-2; DNA: TGTGCCAGCAGCCAAAGGTGGGAGGGAAGGACAGATACGCAGTATTTT; CDR3: CASSQRWEGRTDTQYF
size: -; J: TRBJ2-1; D: -; V: TRBV15; DNA: TGTGCCACCAGCAGTCCCAATAGCCCAGGTCACTACAATGAGCAGTTCTTC; CDR3: CATSSPNSPGHYNEQFF
size: -; J: TRBJ1-4; D: -; V: TRBV5-6; DNA: TGTGCCAGCAGAAGTGGGGTGGGTAGTGAAAAACTGTTTTTT; CDR3: CASRSGVGSEKLFF
size: few; J: TRBJ1-6; D: -; V: TRBV5-5; DNA: TGTGCCAGCAGCTCAAATCTCCCGGGCCTCCATAATTCACCCCTCCACTTT; CDR3: CASSSNLPGLHNSPLHF
size: once; J: TRBJ2-3; D: -; V: TRBV6-4; DNA: TGTGCCAGCAGTGACTCGGCCGGTTCGTCGACGCAGTATTTT; CDR3: CASSDSAGSSTQYF
size: -; J: TRBJ2-7; D: -; V: TRBV11-2; DNA: TGTGCCATCCTCCCGGTCCTCGGTGAGCAGTACTTC; CDR3: CAILPVLGEQYF
size: -; J: TRBJ1-4; D: TRBD1; V: TRBV6-1; DNA: TGTGCCAGCAGTGATAGGGCAGGGGGTGCAACTAATGAAAAACTGTTTTTT; CDR3: CASSDRAGGATNEKLFF
size: few; J: TRBJ2-1; D: TRBD2; V: TRBV6-4; DNA: TGTGCCAGCAGTGAAGCGGGGGGGTCCTACAATGAGCAGTTCTTC; CDR3: CASSEAGGSYNEQFF
size: -; J: TRBJ2-2; D: -; V: TRBV9; DNA: TGTGCCAGCAGCGTAGGATTATCGGGAGAGACCGGGGAGCTGTTTTTT; CDR3: CASSVGLSGETGELFF
size: few; J: TRBJ2-7; D: TRBD1; V: TRBV7-2; DNA: TGTGCCAGCAGTTATAGGACAGGGGGCTTATACGAGCAGTACTTC; CDR3: CASSYRTGGLYEQYF
size: -; J: TRBJ2-4; D: -; V: TRBV7-9; DNA: TGTGCCAGTTTCCCTCCAGGGGGGCTAAACATTCAGTACTTC; CDR3: CASFPPGGLNIQYF
size: few; J: TRBJ1-6; D: -; V: TRBV12-5; DNA: TGTGCTAGTGGTTTGCTCTGGGGGACGTATAATTCACCCCTCCACTTT; CDR3: CASGLLWGTYNSPLHF
size: -; J: TRBJ2-5; D: TRBD1; V: TRBV7-9; DNA: TGTGCCAGCAGCCTCACAGGGGGCATTTTGGAGACCCAGTACTTC; CDR3: CASSLTGGILETQYF
size: -; J: TRBJ2-1; D: -; V: TRBV27; DNA: TGTGCCAGCAGTTTTCTGAATGAGCAGTTCTTC; CDR3: CASSFLNEQFF
size: -; J: TRBJ1-1; D: -; V: TRBV28; DNA: TGTGCCAGCATCAAGTCGGCTGAAGCTTTCTTT; CDR3: CASIKSAEAFF
size: -; J: TRBJ1-2; D: -; V: TRBV5-4; DNA: TGTGCCAGCAGCCTATTTAACCAAGGACCCGGCGGCTACACCTTC; CDR3: CASSLFNQGPGGYTF
size: -; J: TRBJ2-4; D: TRBD1; V: TRBV27; DNA: TGTGCCAGCAGTAGCGCCGGGACAGGGGAGGACATTCAGTACTTC; CDR3: CASSSAGTGEDIQYF
size: once; J: TRBJ2-5; D: -; V: TRBV11-2; DNA: TGTGCCAGCATTCGGGCAGCCGACCAAGAGACCCAGTACTTC; CDR3: CASIRAADQETQYF
size: -; J: TRBJ1-2; D: -; V: TRBV4-3; DNA: TGCGCCAGCAGCCAAGAAAGCCCAGCTAACTATGGCTACACCTTC; CDR3: CASSQESPANYGYTF
size: -; J: TRBJ1-2; D: -; V: TRBV28; DNA: TGTGCCAGCACCCCCGGGGTGGGCTCCGCGTGGGGCTACACCTTC; CDR3: CASTPGVGSAWGYTF
size: -; J: TRBJ2-2; D: -; V: TRBV6-4; DNA: TGTGCCAGCAGTATTAGTTCCGGGAACACCGGGGAGCTGTTTTTT; CDR3: CASSISSGNTGELFF
size: -; J: TRBJ1-1; D: -; V: TRBV6-5; DNA: TGTGCCAGCAGACTCACAGGACAGAACTTCGCTGAAGCTTTCTTT; CDR3: CASRLTGQNFAEAFF
size: -; J: TRBJ1-1; D: TRBD1; V: TRBV27; DNA: TGTGCCAGCAGTTTAAACAGGGGGGCCACTGAAGCTTTCTTT; CDR3: CASSLNRGATEAFF
size: -; J: TRBJ2-1; D: -; V: TRBV27; DNA: TGTGCCAGCAGCCTTCAGAGTGGCCCAAATGAGCAGTTCTTC; CDR3: CASSLQSGPNEQFF
size: -; J: TRBJ2-1; D: TRBD1; V: TRBV19; DNA: TGTGCCAGTAGGGAGGAGGACAGGGCTTTAAATGAGCAGTTCTTC; CDR3: CASREEDRALNEQFF
size: -; J: TRBJ1-2; D: -; V: TRBV4-1; DNA: TGCGCCAGCAGCCAAGGACCAGGGTGGGACCATGGCTACACCTTC; CDR3: CASSQGPGWDHGYTF
size: few; J: TRBJ1-5; D: -; V: TRBV9; DNA: TGTGCCAGCAGCGTAGGGGGTAGGGGTCAGCCCCAGCATTTT; CDR3: CASSVGGRGQPQHF
size: -; J: TRBJ2-3; D: -; V: TRBV9; DNA: TGTGCCAGCAGCGTAGCTAACAGGGAGTCAGATACGCAGTATTTT; CDR3: CASSVANRESDTQYF
size: -; J: TRBJ1-6; D: -; V: TRBV4-2; DNA: TGTGCCAGCAGCCAAGAGGAAGGGGCCTCCTATAATTCACCCCTCCACTTT; CDR3: CASSQEEGASYNSPLHF
size: -; J: TRBJ2-3; D: -; V: TRBV7-9; DNA: TGTGCCAGCAGCCCTTATCAGGGGACAAGCACAGATACGCAGTATTTT; CDR3: CASSPYQGTSTDTQYF
size: -; J: TRBJ1-2; D: TRBD1; V: TRBV19; DNA: TGTGCCAGTAGTGCGGGGACAGGGTATAACTATGGCTACACCTTC; CDR3: CASSAGTGYNYGYTF
size: -; J: TRBJ2-6; D: -; V: TRBV11-2; DNA: TGTGCCAGCAGCTTAGCTTGGGGGGACCTATCTGGGGCCAACGTCCTGACTTTC; CDR3: CASSLAWGDLSGANVLTF
size: once; J: TRBJ1-3; D: TRBD1; V: TRBV5-1; DNA: TGCGCCAGCAGCTTGGTAGGGACAGGGGGCTCTGGAAACACCATATATTTT; CDR3: CASSLVGTGGSGNTIYF
size: -; J: TRBJ1-5; D: -; V: TRBV19; DNA: TGTGCCAGTAGTGGGGACATCAATCAGCCCCAGCATTTT; CDR3: CASSGDINQPQHF
size: -; J: TRBJ2-1; D: -; V: TRBV6-5; DNA: TGTGCCAGCAGTACTCTTCCCAATGAGCAGTTCTTC; CDR3: CASSTLPNEQFF
size: -; J: TRBJ1-2; D: -; V: TRBV27; DNA: TGTGCCAGCAGTTTAAGCCCTTCGGGCTATGGCTACACCTTC; CDR3: CASSLSPSGYGYTF
size: -; J: TRBJ2-7; D: TRBD2; V: TRBV27; DNA: TGTGCCAGCAGTTTTAGCGGGGGCACCTCCTACGAGCAGTACTTC; CDR3: CASSFSGGTSYEQYF
size: -; J: TRBJ2-5; D: -; V: TRBV2; DNA: TGTGCCAGCAGTGAAGGGGGGACCGTCAGACAAGAGACCCAGTACTTC; CDR3: CASSEGGTVRQETQYF
size: -; J: TRBJ2-5; D: TRBD1; V: TRBV5-5; DNA: TGTGCCAGCAGCTTTAGCGAGTCCAGGGGGTTACAAGAGACCCAGTACTTC; CDR3: CASSFSESRGLQETQYF
size: -; J: TRBJ1-1; D: TRBD1; V: TRBV5-3; DNA: TGTGCCAGAAGCTGGAGGGACAGGGTGGCGGATGAAGCTTTCTTT; CDR3: CARSWRDRVADEAFF
size: -; J: TRBJ1-4; D: -; V: TRBV5-4; DNA: TGTGTCAGCAGCTTTCAAGGGGGATCGGTTGAAAAACTGTTTTTT; CDR3: CVSSFQGGSVEKLFF
size: -; J: TRBJ2-1; D: -; V: TRBV4-1; DNA: TGCGCCAGCAGCCAAGATACGGGTCTGGGCTACAATGAGCAGTTCTTC; CDR3: CASSQDTGLGYNEQFF
size: -; J: TRBJ1-1; D: -; V: TRBV27; DNA: TGTGCCAGCAGTTTCTCCAGGGTCACTGAAGCTTTCTTT; CDR3: CASSFSRVTEAFF
size: -; J: TRBJ2-6; D: TRBD1; V: TRBV9; DNA: TGTGCCAGCAGCGTCCCGGGACAGGGGAGGGGGAGTTCTGGGGCCAACGTCCTGACTTTC; CDR3: CASSVPGQGRGSSGANVLTF
size: -; J: TRBJ2-7; D: -; V: TRBV29-1; DNA: TGCAGCGTTGAAGATGGGGCAGGGGAGATAGACGAGCAGTACTTC; CDR3: CSVEDGAGEIDEQYF
size: -; J: TRBJ2-2; D: TRBD1; V: TRBV9; DNA: TGTGCCAGCAGCGTAGACAGGGGGCAGGGCGGGGAGCTGTTTTTT; CDR3: CASSVDRGQGGELFF
size: -; J: TRBJ2-7; D: -; V: TRBV19; DNA: TGTGCCAGTAGTATGGTAGGGGCCGGCGAGCAGTACTTC; CDR3: CASSMVGAGEQYF
size: -; J: TRBJ1-1; D: TRBD1; V: TRBV4-1; DNA: TGCGCCAGCAGCCATTACGGACAGGGCCCTGAAGCTTTCTTT; CDR3: CASSHYGQGPEAFF
size: -; J: TRBJ1-6; D: TRBD1; V: TRBV6-4; DNA: TGTGCCAGCAGTGCCGAGGACAGGGAAGGATCACCCCTCCACTTT; CDR3: CASSAEDREGSPLHF
size: -; J: TRBJ2-7; D: -; V: TRBV6-5; DNA: TGTGCCAGCGGGGTGGGGGCCAATTACGAGCAGTACTTC; CDR3: CASGVGANYEQYF
size: -; J: TRBJ2-2; D: -; V: TRBV11-3; DNA: TGTGCCAGCAGGGACTTGAACACCGGGGAGCTGTTTTTT; CDR3: CASRDLNTGELFF
size: -; J: TRBJ1-1; D: -; V: TRBV5-4; DNA: TGTGCCAGCAGCCCGGACCCCGGGAGCTGGAACACTGAAGCTTTCTTT; CDR3: CASSPDPGSWNTEAFF
size: few; J: TRBJ1-6; D: -; V: TRBV7-2; DNA: TGTGCCAGCAGCCGCGGGGGAGTAACGGGGGATTCACCCCTCCACTTT; CDR3: CASSRGGVTGDSPLHF